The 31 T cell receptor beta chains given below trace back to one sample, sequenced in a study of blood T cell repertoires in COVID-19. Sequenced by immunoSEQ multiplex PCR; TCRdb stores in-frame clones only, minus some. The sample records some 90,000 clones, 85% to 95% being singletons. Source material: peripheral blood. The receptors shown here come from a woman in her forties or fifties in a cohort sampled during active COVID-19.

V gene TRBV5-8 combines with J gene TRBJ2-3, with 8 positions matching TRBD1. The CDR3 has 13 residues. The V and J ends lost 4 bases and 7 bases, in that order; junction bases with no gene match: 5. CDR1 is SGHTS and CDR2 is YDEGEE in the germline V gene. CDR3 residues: CASSNRTGHTQYF. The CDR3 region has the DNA TGTGCCAGCAGCAATCGGACAGGGCATACGCAGTATTTT.

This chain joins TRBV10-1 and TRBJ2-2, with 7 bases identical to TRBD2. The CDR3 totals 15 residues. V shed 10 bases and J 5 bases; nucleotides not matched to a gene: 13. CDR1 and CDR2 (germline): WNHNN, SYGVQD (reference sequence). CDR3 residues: CATATSTDHTGELFF. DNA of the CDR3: TGCGCCACCGCGACTAGCACAGATCATACCGGGGAGCTGTTTTTT.

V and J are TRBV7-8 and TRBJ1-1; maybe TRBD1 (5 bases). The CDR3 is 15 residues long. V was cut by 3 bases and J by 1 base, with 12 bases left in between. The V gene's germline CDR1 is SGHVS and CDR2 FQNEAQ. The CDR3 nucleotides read TGTGCCAGCAGCTTTTCCCCACAGGCGAACACTGAAGCTTTCTTT. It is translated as CASSFSPQANTEAFF.

The CDR3 nucleotides read TGTGCCAGCAGTTCAATCCGGGACAGGGTTGTAGATTCACCCCTCCACTTT. Translated: CASSSIRDRVVDSPLHF. The chain is built from TRBV27 and TRBJ1-6, with 9 bases matching TRBD1. This CDR3 region has 17 residues. Germline V gives CDR1 MNHEY, CDR2 SMNVEV (reference sequence). Trimming cost V 4 bases and J 8 bases; bases outside gene matches: 12.

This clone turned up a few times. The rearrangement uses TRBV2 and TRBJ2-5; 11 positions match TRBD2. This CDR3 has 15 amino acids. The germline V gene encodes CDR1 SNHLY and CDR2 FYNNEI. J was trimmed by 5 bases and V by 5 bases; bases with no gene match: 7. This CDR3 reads CASSYSGGAGETQYF. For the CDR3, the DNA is TGTGCCAGCAGTTATAGCGGGGGGGCCGGGGAGACCCAGTACTTC.

CDR3 sequence (DNA): TGTGCCAGCAGCTTGGACAGACAAGAGACCCAGTACTTC. Translation gives CASSLDRQETQYF. The genes are TRBV5-6 and TRBJ2-5; D not resolved. Germline V CDR1 and CDR2: SGHDT, YYEEEE. There are 13 residues in the CDR3. The germline V and J ends were trimmed by 0 bases and 2 bases, with 5 bases remaining between them.

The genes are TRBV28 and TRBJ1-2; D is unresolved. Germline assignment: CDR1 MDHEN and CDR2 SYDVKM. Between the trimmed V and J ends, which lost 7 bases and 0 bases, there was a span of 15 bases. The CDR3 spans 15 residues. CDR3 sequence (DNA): TGTGCCAGCAATACGCCGGGGATAACTAACTATGGCTACACCTTC. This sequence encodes CASNTPGITNYGYTF.

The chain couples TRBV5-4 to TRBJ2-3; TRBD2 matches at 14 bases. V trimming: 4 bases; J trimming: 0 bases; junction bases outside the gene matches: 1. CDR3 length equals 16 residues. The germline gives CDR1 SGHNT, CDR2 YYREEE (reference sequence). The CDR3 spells CASSRTSGRSTDTQYF. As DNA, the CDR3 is TGTGCCAGCAGCCGGACTAGCGGGAGGAGCACAGATACGCAGTATTTT.

CDR3 DNA: TGTGCCAGCAGCTCCGGCGGGGACGCCAAAAACATTCAGTACTTC. This gives the protein CASSSGGDAKNIQYF. The chain links TRBV5-4 to TRBJ2-4; TRBD2 is a possible D gene (6 bases). The CDR3 totals 15 residues. CDR1 and CDR2 (germline): SGHNT, YYREEE (reference sequence). The V gene lost 3 bases and the J gene lost 1 base, with 11 bases spanning the gap. Full variable domain (rest looked up from reference TRBV5-4 and TRBJ2-4): ETGVTQSPTHLIKTRGQQVTLRCSSQSGHNTVSWYQQALGQGPQFIFQYYREEENGRGNFPPRFSGLQFPNYSSELNVNALELDDSALYLCASSSGGDAKNIQYFGAGTRLSVL.

CDR3 DNA sequence: TGTGCCAGCAGACGGATGTCCGGGGGAGAAAAACTGTTTTTT. As protein: CASRRMSGGEKLFF. The chain carries TRBV27 and TRBJ1-4; TRBD1 might be the D (5 bases). The germline V gene has CDR1 MNHEY and CDR2 SMNVEV (reference sequence). CDR3 length: 14 residues. V lost 6 bases to trimming and J lost 8 bases, with 16 bases between them.

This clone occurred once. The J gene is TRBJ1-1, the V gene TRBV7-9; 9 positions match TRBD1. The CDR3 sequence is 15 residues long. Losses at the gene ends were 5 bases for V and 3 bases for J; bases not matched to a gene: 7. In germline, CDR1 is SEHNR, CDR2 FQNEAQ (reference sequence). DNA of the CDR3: TGTGCCAGCAGCGCCCAGACAGGGGGTGACACTGAAGCTTTCTTT. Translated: CASSAQTGGDTEAFF.

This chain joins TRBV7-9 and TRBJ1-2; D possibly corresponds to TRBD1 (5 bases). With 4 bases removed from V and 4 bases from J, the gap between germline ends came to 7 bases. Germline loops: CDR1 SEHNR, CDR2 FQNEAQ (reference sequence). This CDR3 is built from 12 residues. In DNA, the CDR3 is TGTGCCAGCAGCTCTGACAGCTATGGCTACACCTTC. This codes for CASSSDSYGYTF.

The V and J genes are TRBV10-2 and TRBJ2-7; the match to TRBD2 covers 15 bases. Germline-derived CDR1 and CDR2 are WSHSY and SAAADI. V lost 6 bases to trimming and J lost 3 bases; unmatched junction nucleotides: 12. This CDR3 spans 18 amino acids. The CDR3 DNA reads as TGCGCCAGCAGGGGCAGCTACTGGACTAGCGGGAGGGGCTACGAGCAGTACTTC. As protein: CASRGSYWTSGRGYEQYF.

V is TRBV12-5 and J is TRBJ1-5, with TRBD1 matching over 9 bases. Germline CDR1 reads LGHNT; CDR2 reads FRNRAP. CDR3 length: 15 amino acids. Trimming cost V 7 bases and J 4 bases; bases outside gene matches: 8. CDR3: CASAQQGAKNQPQHF. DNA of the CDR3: TGTGCTAGTGCACAACAGGGGGCTAAGAATCAGCCCCAGCATTTT.

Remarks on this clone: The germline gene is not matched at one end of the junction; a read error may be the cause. The CDR3 region is CASGDRENTEAFF. The CDR3 DNA sequence: TGTGCCAGCGGTGACAGGGAGAACACTGAAGCTTTCTTT. The rearrangement joins TRBV2 to TRBJ1-1; 7 nucleotides agree with TRBD1. This CDR3 is built from 13 residues. Germline V gene lookup returns CDR1 SNHLY and CDR2 FYNNEI.

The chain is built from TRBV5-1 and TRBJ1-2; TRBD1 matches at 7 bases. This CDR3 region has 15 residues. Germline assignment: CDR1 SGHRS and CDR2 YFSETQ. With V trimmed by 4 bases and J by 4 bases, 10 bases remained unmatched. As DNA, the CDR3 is TGCGCCAGCAGCCCGGGACAGTTACCCAGCTATGGCTACACCTTC. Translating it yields CASSPGQLPSYGYTF.

CDR3 DNA sequence: TGTGCCAGCAGCCACGGGGGGGCAGTGGAGACCCAGTACTTC. It encodes CASSHGGAVETQYF. The V and J genes are TRBV4-2 and TRBJ2-5, with 8 bases aligning to TRBD2. The CDR3 has 14 residues. Germline CDR1 and CDR2: LGHNA and YNFKEQ. V lost 3 bases to trimming and J lost 5 bases; unmatched junction nucleotides: 5.

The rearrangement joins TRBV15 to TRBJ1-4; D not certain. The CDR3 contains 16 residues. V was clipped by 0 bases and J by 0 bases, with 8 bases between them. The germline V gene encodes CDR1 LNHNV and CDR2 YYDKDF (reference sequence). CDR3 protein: CATSRDRFATNEKLFF. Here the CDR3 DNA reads TGTGCCACCAGCAGAGACAGATTTGCAACTAATGAAAAACTGTTTTTT.

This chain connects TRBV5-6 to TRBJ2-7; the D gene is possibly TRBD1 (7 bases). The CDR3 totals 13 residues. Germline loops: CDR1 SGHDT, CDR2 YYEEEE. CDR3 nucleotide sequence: TGTGCCAGCAGCTTGTTATCAGGGGGGTTTAAAGCGGTC. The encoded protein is CASSLLSGGFKAV.

The CDR3 protein is CASSFGGGRVETQYF. As DNA, the CDR3 is TGTGCCAGCAGCTTCGGCGGGGGGAGGGTCGAGACCCAGTACTTC. V usage is TRBV5-4 and J usage is TRBJ2-5; TRBD2 aligns across 8 bases. Per the germline V gene, CDR1 is SGHNT and CDR2 is YYREEE (reference sequence). The V and J ends lost 2 bases and 5 bases, in that order; junction bases with no gene match: 8. CDR3 length: 15 amino acids.

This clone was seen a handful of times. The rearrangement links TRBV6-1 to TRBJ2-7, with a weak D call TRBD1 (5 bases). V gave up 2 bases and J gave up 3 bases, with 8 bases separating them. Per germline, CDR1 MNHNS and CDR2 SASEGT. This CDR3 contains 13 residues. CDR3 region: CASSEQGNYEQYF. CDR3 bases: TGTGCCAGCAGTGAACAGGGAAACTACGAGCAGTACTTC.

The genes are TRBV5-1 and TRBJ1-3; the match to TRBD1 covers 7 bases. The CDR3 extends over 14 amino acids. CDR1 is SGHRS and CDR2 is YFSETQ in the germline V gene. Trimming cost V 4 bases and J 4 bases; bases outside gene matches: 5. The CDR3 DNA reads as TGCGCCAGCAGCGGTGCGGGACAGGGAAACACCATATATTTT. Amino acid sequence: CASSGAGQGNTIYF.

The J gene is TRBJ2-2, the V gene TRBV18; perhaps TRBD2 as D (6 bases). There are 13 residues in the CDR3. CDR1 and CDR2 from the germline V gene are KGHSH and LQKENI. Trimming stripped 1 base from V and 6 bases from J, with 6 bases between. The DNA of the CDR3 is TGTGCCAGCTCACCACGGGGGGCCGGGGAGCTGTTTTTT. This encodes CASSPRGAGELFF.

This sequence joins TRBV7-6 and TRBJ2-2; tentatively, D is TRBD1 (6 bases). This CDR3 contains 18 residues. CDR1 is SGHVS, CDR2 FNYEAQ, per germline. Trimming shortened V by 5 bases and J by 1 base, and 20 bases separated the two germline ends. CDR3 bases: TGTGCCAGCAGCCCGGCTCCCCCTACAGGGTTGAACACCGGGGAGCTGTTTTTT. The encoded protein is CASSPAPPTGLNTGELFF. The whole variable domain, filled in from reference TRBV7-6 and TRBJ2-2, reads GAGVSQSPRYKVTKRGQDVALRCDPISGHVSLYWYRQALGQGPEFLTYFNYEAQQDKSGLPNDRFSAERPEGSISTLTIQRTEQRDSAMYRCASSPAPPTGLNTGELFFGEGSRLTVL.

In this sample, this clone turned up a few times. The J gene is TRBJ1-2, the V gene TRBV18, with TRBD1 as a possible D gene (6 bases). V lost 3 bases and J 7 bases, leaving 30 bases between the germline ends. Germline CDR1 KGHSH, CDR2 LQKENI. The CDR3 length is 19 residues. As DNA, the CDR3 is TGTGCCAGCTCACCCCGCCTGGACCCCAGGGGAAGAGGGATAGGTGGCTACACCTTC. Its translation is CASSPRLDPRGRGIGGYTF. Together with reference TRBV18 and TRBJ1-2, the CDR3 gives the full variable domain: NAGVMQNPRHLVRRRGQEARLRCSPMKGHSHVYWYRQLPEEGLKFMVYLQKENIIDESGMPKERFSAEFPKEGPSILRIQQVVRGDSAAYFCASSPRLDPRGRGIGGYTFGSGTRLTVV.

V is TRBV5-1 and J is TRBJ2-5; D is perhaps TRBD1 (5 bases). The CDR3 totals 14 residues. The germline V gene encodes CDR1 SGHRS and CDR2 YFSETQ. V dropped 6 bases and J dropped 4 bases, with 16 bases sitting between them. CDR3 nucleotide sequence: TGCGCCAGCAAGGCAGGGCCCACCGGAGAGACCCAGTACTTC. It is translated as CASKAGPTGETQYF.

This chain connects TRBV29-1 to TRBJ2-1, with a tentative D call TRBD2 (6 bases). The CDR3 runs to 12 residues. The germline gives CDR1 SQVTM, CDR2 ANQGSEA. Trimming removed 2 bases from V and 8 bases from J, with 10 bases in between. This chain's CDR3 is CSVESGGDEQFF. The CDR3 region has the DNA TGCAGCGTTGAATCTGGCGGGGATGAGCAGTTCTTC.

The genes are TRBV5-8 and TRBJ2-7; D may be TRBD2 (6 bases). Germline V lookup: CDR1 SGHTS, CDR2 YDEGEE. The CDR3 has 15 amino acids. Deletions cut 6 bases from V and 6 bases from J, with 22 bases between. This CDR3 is CASTIGAGPGVEQYF. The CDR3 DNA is TGTGCCAGCACCATTGGAGCCGGACCGGGGGTCGAGCAGTACTTC.

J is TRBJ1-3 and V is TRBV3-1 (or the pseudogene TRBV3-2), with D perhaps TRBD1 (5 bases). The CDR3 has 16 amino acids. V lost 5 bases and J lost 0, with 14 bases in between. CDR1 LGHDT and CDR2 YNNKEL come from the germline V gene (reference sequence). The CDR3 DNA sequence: TGTGCCAGCAGCGAAGCCTCAGGGCACTCTGGAAACACCATATATTTT. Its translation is CASSEASGHSGNTIYF.

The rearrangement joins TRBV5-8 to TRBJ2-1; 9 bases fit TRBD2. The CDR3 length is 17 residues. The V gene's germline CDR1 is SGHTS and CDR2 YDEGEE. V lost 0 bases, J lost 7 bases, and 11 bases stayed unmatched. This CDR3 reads CASSLGVVLAGENEQFF. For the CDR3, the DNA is TGTGCCAGCAGCTTGGGAGTTGTATTAGCGGGAGAGAATGAGCAGTTCTTC.

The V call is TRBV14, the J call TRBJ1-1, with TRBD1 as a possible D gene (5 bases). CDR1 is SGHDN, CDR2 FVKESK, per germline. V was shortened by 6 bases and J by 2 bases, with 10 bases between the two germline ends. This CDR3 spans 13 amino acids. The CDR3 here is CASRRDSNTEAFF. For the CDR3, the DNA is TGTGCCAGCAGACGGGACTCTAACACTGAAGCTTTCTTT. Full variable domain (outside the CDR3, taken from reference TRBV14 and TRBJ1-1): EAGVTQFPSHSVIEKGQTVTLRCDPISGHDNLYWYRRVMGKEIKFLLHFVKESKQDESGMPNNRFLAERTGGTYSTLKVQPAELEDSGVYFCASRRDSNTEAFFGQGTRLTVV.